Ten or more counts support the clone carrying this T cell receptor beta chain. Antigen specificity is unknown. These data belong to a study of metastatic and nonmetastatic thyroid tumors. On the study more broadly: Samples came from malignant and benign thyroid patients, and repertoires were compared across blood and tumor or nodule tissue.

General study results and limits: Benign nodules were reported to have significantly lower TCR beta diversity than malignant thyroid tumors, in blood and tumor.

There are 16 residues in the CDR3. Trimming stripped 2 bases from V and 3 bases from J, with 15 bases between. The V gene's germline CDR1 is SGHTA and CDR2 FQGNSA. In the source study's methods: Construction of a distant-metastasis classifier for papillary thyroid cancer relied on CDR3 differences across clinicopathological groups. Via MiXCR, TCRdb re-called the PCR reads. The V and J calls follow TCRdb's processing rather than the paper's. The repertoire holds about 93,000 clones, with roughly 13% as singletons. No treatment of any kind had been given to any patient before thyroid surgery. This rearrangement joins TRBV7-2 to TRBJ2-3, with D possibly matching TRBD2 (6 bases). This receptor was obtained from a female donor with papillary thyroid cancer or a benign thyroid nodule (not recorded which). Some clones in this sample may be carry-over from other donors' samples. Sample: blood. The CDR3, as DNA: TGTGCCAGCAGCTTACCCCAGCGGGCCGGGACAGATACGCAGTATTTT. Amino acid sequence: CASSLPQRAGTDTQYF.